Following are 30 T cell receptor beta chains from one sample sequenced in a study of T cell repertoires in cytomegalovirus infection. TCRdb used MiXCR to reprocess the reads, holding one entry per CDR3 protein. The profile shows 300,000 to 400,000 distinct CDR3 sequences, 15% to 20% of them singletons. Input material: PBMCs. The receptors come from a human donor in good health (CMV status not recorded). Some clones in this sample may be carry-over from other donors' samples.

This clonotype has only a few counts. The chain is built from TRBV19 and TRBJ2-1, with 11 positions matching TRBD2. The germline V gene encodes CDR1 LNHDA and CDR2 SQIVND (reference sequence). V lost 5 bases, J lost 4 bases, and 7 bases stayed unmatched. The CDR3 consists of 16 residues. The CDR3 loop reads CASSRASGRRYNEQFF. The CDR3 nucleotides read TGTGCCAGTAGTCGTGCTAGCGGGAGGAGGTACAATGAGCAGTTCTTC.

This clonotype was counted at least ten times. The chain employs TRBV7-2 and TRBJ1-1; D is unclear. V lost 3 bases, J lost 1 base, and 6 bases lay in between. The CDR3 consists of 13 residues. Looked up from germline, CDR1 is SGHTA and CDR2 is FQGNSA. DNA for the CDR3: TGTGCCAGCAGCTTGGCAGGGAACACTGAAGCTTTCTTT. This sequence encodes CASSLAGNTEAFF.

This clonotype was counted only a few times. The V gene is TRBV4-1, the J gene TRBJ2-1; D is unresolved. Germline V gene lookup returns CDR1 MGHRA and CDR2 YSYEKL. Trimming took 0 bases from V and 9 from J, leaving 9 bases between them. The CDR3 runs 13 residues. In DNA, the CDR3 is TGCGCCAGCAGCCAAGATTGGGCGGTTGAGCAGTTCTTC. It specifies CASSQDWAVEQFF.

DNA for the CDR3: TGTGCCAGCAGGCCCTCGGGGCTGAACCGCTATGGCTACACCTTC. Its protein product is CASRPSGLNRYGYTF. The chain carries TRBV12-3 or TRBV12-4 and TRBJ1-2; TRBD1 is a possible D gene (5 bases). There are 15 residues in the CDR3. Deletions cut 6 bases from V and 4 bases from J, with 18 bases between.

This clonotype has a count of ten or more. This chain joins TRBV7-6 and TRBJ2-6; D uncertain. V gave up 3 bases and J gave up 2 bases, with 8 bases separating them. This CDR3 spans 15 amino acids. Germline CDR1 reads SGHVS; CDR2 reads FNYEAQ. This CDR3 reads CASSFAGAGANVLTF. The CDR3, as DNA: TGTGCCAGCAGCTTCGCCGGAGCTGGGGCCAACGTCCTGACTTTC.

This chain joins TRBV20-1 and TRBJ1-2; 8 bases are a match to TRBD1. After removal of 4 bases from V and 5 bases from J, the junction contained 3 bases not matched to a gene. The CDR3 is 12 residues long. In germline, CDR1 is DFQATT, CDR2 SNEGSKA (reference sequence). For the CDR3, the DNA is TGCAGTGCTACGACAGGGGTTTATGGCTACACCTTC. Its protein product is CSATTGVYGYTF.

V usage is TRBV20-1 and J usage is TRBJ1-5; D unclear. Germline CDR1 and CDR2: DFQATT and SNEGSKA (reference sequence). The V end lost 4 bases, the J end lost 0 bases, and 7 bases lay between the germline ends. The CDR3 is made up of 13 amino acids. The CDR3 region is CSAKSDSNQPQHF. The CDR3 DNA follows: TGCAGTGCTAAGTCAGATAGCAATCAGCCCCAGCATTTT.

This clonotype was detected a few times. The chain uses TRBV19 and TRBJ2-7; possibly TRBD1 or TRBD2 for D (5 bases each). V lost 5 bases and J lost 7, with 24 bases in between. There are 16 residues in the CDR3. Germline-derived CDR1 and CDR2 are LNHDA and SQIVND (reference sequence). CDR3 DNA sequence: TGTGCCAGTAGTTGGGGACCGGGGTCCCCCTACGAAGAGCAGTACTTC. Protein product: CASSWGPGSPYEEQYF.

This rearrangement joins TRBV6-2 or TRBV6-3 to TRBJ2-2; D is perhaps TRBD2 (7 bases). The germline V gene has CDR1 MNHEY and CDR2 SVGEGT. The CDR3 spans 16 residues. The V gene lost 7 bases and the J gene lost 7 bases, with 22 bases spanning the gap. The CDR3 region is CASTLRGAGVVGELFF. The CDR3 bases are TGTGCCAGCACTCTCCGGGGGGCCGGAGTGGTCGGGGAGCTGTTTTTT.

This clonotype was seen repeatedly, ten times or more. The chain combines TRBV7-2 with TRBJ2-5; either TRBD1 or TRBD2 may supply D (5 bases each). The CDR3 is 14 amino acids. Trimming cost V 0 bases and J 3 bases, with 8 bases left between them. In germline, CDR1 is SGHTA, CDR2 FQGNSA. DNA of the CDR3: TGTGCCAGCAGCTTAGCGGGACCCGAAGAGACCCAGTACTTC. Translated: CASSLAGPEETQYF.

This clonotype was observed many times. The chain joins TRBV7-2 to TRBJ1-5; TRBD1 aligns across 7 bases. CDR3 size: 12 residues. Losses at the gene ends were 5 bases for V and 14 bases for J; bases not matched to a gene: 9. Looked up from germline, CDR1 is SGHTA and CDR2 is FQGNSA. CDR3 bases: TGTGCCAGCAGCCCCCCATTGGGACAGAAGCATTTT. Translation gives CASSPPLGQKHF.

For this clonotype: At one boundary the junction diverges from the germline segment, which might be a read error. This CDR3 is CASRPWGLSDTKYF. CDR3 DNA: TGTGCCAGCAGGCCGTGGGGGCTCTCAGATACGAAGTATTTT. This chain links TRBV7-8 with TRBJ2-3; D is perhaps TRBD1 (6 bases). This CDR3 comprises 14 residues. Germline values: CDR1 SGHVS, CDR2 FQNEAQ.

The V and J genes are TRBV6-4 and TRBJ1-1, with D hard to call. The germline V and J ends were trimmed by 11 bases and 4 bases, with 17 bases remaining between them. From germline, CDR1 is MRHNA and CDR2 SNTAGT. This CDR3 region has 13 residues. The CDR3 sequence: CAHRTALPTEAFF. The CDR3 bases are TGTGCCCATCGGACGGCCCTACCCACTGAAGCTTTCTTT.

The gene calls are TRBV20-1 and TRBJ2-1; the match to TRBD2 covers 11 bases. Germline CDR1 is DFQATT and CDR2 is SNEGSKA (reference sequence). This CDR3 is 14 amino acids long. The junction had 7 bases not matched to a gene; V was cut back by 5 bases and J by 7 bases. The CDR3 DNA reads TGCAGTGCTTATAGCGGGAGGGCCCGGAATGAGCAGTTCTTC. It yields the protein CSAYSGRARNEQFF.

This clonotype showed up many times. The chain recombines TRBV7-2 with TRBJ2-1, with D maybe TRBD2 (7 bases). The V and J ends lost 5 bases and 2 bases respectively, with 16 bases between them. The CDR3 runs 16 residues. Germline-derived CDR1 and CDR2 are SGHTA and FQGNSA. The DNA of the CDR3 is TGTGCCAGCAGCCTCCAGGGGCGGGGGACCTACAATGAGCAGTTCTTC. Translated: CASSLQGRGTYNEQFF.

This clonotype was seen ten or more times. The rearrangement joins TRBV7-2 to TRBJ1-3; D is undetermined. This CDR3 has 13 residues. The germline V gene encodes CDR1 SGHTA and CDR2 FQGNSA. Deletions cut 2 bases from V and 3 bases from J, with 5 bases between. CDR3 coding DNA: TGTGCCAGCAGCTTACCAGGTGGAAACACCATATATTTT. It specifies CASSLPGGNTIYF.

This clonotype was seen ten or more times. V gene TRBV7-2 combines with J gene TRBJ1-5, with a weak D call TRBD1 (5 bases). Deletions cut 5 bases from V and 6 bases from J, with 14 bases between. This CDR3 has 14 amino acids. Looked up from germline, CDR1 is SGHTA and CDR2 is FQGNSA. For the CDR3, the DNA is TGTGCCAGCAGCCCAAATCCCCAGGGTCAGCCCCAGCATTTT. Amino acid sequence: CASSPNPQGQPQHF.

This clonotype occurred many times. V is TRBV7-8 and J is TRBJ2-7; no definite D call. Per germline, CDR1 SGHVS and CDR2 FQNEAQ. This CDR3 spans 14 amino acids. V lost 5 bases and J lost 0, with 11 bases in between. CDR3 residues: CASSPLISSYEQYF. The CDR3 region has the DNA TGTGCCAGCAGCCCCCTGATCAGCTCCTACGAGCAGTACTTC. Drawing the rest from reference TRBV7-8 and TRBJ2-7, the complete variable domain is GAGVSQSPRYKVAKRGQDVALRCDPISGHVSLFWYQQALGQGPEFLTYFQNEAQLDKSGLPSDRFFAERPEGSVSTLKIQRTQQEDSAVYLCASSPLISSYEQYFGPGTRLTVT.

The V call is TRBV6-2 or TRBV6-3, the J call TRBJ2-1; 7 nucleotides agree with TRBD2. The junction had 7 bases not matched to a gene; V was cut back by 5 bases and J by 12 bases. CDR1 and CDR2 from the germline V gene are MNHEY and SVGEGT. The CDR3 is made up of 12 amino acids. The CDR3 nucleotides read TGTGCCAGCAGTACAAGACTAGCCGGGCAGTTCTTC. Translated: CASSTRLAGQFF.

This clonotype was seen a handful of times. CDR3 nucleotides: TGCGCCAGCAGCGTAGGATCCATGGGGAACACTGAAGCTTTCTTT. It encodes CASSVGSMGNTEAFF. The J gene is TRBJ1-1, the V gene TRBV5-1, with D hard to call. This CDR3 has 15 amino acids. The germline V gene has CDR1 SGHRS and CDR2 YFSETQ. V lost 4 bases, J lost 1 base, and 14 bases lay in between.

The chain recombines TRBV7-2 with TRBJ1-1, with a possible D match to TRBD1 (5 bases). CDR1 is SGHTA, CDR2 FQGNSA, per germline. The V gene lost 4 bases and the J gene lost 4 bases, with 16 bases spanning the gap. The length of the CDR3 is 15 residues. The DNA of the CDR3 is TGTGCCAGCAGCTCCCTGGGGGGATTGAGCACTGAAGCTTTCTTT. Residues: CASSSLGGLSTEAFF.

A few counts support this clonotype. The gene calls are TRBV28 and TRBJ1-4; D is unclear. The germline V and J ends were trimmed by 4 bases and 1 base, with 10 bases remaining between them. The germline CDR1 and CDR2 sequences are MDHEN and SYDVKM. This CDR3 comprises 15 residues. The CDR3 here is CASSSPTVTNEKLFF. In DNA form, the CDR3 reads TGTGCCAGCAGTTCCCCGACGGTAACTAATGAAAAACTGTTTTTT. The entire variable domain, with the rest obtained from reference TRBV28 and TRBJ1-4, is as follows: DVKVTQSSRYLVKRTGEKVFLECVQDMDHENMFWYRQDPGLGLRLIYFSYDVKMKEKGDIPEGYSVSREKKERFSLILESASTNQTSMYLCASSSPTVTNEKLFFGSGTQLSVL.

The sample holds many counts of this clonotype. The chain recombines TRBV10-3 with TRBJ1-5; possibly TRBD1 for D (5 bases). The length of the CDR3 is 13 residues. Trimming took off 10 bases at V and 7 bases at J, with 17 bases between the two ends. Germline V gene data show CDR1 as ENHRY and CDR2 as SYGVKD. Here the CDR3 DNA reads TGTGCCACCCAAGGGGCGGTAAGGCAGCCCCAGCATTTT. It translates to CATQGAVRQPQHF.

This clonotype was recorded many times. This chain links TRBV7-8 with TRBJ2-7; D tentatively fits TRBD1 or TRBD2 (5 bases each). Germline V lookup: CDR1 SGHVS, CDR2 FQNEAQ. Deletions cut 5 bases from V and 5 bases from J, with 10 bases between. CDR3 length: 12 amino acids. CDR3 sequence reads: CASSPQGHEQYF. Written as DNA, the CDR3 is TGTGCCAGCAGCCCCCAGGGACACGAGCAGTACTTC.

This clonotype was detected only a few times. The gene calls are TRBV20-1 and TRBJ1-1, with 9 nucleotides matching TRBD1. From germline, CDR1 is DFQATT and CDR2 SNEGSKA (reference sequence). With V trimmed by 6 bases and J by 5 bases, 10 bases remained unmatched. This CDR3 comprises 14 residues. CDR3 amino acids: CSARQGVHVTEAFF. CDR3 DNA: TGCAGTGCCAGACAGGGGGTGCATGTGACTGAAGCTTTCTTT.

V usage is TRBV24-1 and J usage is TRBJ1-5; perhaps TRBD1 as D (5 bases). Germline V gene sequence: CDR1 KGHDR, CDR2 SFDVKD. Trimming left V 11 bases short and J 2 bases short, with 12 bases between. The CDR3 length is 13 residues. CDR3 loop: CARRRGGNQPQHF. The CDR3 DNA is TGTGCCAGAAGACGGGGCGGCAATCAGCCCCAGCATTTT.

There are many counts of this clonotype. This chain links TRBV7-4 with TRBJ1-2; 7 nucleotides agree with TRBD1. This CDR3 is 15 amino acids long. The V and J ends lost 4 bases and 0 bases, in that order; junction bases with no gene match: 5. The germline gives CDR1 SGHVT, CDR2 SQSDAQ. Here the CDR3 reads CASSSGDRSNYGYTF. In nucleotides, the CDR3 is TGTGCCAGCAGCTCGGGGGACAGATCTAACTATGGCTACACCTTC.

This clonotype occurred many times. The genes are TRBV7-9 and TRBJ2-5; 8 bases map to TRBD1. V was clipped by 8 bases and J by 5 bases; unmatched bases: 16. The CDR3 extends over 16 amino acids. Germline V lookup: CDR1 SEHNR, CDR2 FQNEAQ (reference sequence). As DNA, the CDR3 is TGTGCCAGCTGGTTTGGGACAGGTATCGGAGTGGAGACCCAGTACTTC. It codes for CASWFGTGIGVETQYF.

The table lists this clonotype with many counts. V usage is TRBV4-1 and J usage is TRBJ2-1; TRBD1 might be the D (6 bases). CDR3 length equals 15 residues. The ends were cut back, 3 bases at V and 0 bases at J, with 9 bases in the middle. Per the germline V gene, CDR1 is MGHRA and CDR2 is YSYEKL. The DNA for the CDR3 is TGCGCCAGCAGCCATGAGACAGGCTCCTACAATGAGCAGTTCTTC. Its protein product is CASSHETGSYNEQFF.

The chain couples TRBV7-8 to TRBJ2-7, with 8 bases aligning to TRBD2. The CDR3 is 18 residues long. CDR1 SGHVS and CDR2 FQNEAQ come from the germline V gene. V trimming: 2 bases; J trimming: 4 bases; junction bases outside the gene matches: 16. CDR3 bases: TGTGCCAGCAGCTTAAACCCCCCCCCCAGCGGGAGACGGTACGAGCAGTACTTC. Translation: CASSLNPPPSGRRYEQYF.